The rows below give T cell receptor beta chains drawn from one sample of a study of blood T cell repertoires in COVID-19. Libraries were prepared by immunoSEQ multiplex PCR; TCRdb keeps only in-frame clonotypes and omits some of them. The sample consists of 200,000 or so clones, 80% to 90% of them appearing once. Sequencing was performed on PBMCs or T cells enriched from blood (not recorded which). Receptors were obtained from a woman aged 25 to 45 who had been exposed to COVID-19. Each CDR3 is given with its conserved first and last residue. D genes are given only for firm matches. Clone size is given for some rows only: seen once, a few or many times, or a class if the clone is expanded.

D gene,J gene,clone size,V gene,CDR3 DNA,CDR3 protein
TRBD2,TRBJ2-1,.,TRBV24-1,TGTGCCACGTCTGGCCTAGCGGGAGGAGTGGCTTACAATGAGCAGTTCTTC,CATSGLAGGVAYNEQFF
.,TRBJ1-5,.,TRBV2,TGTGCCAGCAGCGAGGTGCGGAGCAATCAGCCCCAGCATTTT,CASSEVRSNQPQHF
TRBD2,TRBJ2-1,.,TRBV4-1,TGCGCCAGCAGCCAGGGGGGGGTAGCGGGAGGGCTAAATGAGCAGTTCTTC,CASSQGGVAGGLNEQFF
TRBD1,TRBJ1-5,.,TRBV6-5,TGTGCCAGCAGGGACAGGGAGAGTGCCAATCAGCCCCAGCATTTT,CASRDRESANQPQHF
.,TRBJ2-3,.,TRBV30,TGTGCCTGGGATCAGGGGTTGAGCACAGATACGCAGTATTTT,CAWDQGLSTDTQYF
.,TRBJ2-3,.,TRBV11-2,TGTGCCAGCAGCTTAGAGGGCACCGGCTCCACAGATACGCAGTATTTT,CASSLEGTGSTDTQYF
TRBD1,TRBJ2-1,.,TRBV14,TGTGCCAGCAGCCAAACCCGAAGGCCGGACAGGAGCTCCTACAATGAGCAGTTCTTC,CASSQTRRPDRSSYNEQFF
TRBD2,TRBJ2-1,.,TRBV27,TGTGCCAGCAGTTCACCGGGACTACCATATGAGCAGTTCTTC,CASSSPGLPYEQFF
TRBD2,TRBJ2-1,.,TRBV7-2,TGTGCCAGCAGCTCCCAACGGGGACTAGCGCCCAATGAGCAGTTCTTC,CASSSQRGLAPNEQFF
TRBD1,TRBJ1-5,.,TRBV19,TGTGCCAGTAGTGAATCCCGACAGGGGTCCCGATATAGCAATCAGCCCCAGCATTTT,CASSESRQGSRYSNQPQHF
.,TRBJ1-3,.,TRBV2,TGTGCCAGCAGTGCCGGAGACAGGTCGAACTCTGGAAACACCATATATTTT,CASSAGDRSNSGNTIYF
.,TRBJ2-2,.,TRBV27,TGTGCCAGCAGTTTAGTTGGTACTACCGGGGAGCTGTTTTTT,CASSLVGTTGELFF
.,TRBJ2-3,.,TRBV29-1,TGCAGCGTTGTAGCGTCTAGCACAGATACGCAGTATTTT,CSVVASSTDTQYF
TRBD2,TRBJ2-1,.,TRBV18,TGTGCCAGCTCACCGGCGCGGGAGGGTGAGCAGTTCTTC,CASSPAREGEQFF
TRBD2,TRBJ2-4,.,TRBV6-1,TGTGCCAGCAGTGAACTGGGTAGCGGGGGGAGCATTCAGTACTTC,CASSELGSGGSIQYF
.,TRBJ1-6,.,TRBV15,TGTGCCACCAGCGGCGACAGTAACTCCTATAATTCACCCCTCCACTTT,CATSGDSNSYNSPLHF
TRBD1,TRBJ2-7,.,TRBV5-1,TGCGCCAGCAGCCTAGGACAGGGGGTGGACGAGCAGTACTTC,CASSLGQGVDEQYF
.,TRBJ2-1,few,TRBV3-1/TRBV3-2,TGTGCCAGCAGCCAACCACCGTCGGGTGAGCAGTTCTTC,CASSQPPSGEQFF
TRBD1,TRBJ1-2,.,TRBV4-1,TGCGCCAGCAGCCAAGACCGGGACAGGTTTGGCTACACCTTC,CASSQDRDRFGYTF
TRBD1,TRBJ1-1,.,TRBV27,TGTGCCAGCACCCCGACAGGGGAGAACACTGAAGCTTTCTTT,CASTPTGENTEAFF
TRBD2,TRBJ2-1,.,TRBV9,TGTGCCAGCAGCGTAGGAGGGCGGGAGAGGCTTTGGGAGCAGTTCTTC,CASSVGGRERLWEQFF
TRBD1,TRBJ1-2,few,TRBV2,TGTGCCAGCAGTGAAGCGCTTGGACAGGGATTTGGCTACACCTTC,CASSEALGQGFGYTF